This T cell receptor (beta chain) was documented in a study of identical twins. TCRdb ran MiXCR on the 5' RACE reads and lists one entry per CDR3 protein. The data hold a few hundred thousand distinct CDR3 sequences, with approximately 13% observed a single time. This clonotype was recorded a few times. With 5 bases clipped from V and 4 bases from J, the junction kept 14 bases outside the gene matches. This CDR3 spans 17 amino acids. CDR1 is LNHNV and CDR2 is YYDKDF in the germline V gene (reference sequence). This sample was also put to use in a study of yellow fever vaccine responses in identical twins.

Sequencing input: CD8+ T cells sorted from blood. This chain connects TRBV15 to TRBJ2-7; the match to TRBD2 covers 10 bases. This TCR came from a young woman in good health. CDR3 sequence: CATSWAPRLAGVYEQYF. CDR3 in DNA: TGTGCCACCAGCTGGGCCCCAAGGCTAGCGGGAGTATACGAGCAGTACTTC. Using reference TRBV15 and TRBJ2-7 for the parts outside the CDR3, the full variable domain is DAMVIQNPRYQVTQFGKPVTLSCSQTLNHNVMYWYQQKSSQAPKLLFHYYDKDFNNEADTPDNFQSRRPNTSFCFLDIRSPGLGDTAMYLCATSWAPRLAGVYEQYFGPGTRLTVT.